The 27 T cell receptor beta chains reported below all come from one sample, sequenced in a study of identical twins (dated by TCRdb to 2015 to 2016). The receptor library was made with 5' RACE. Sequencing was performed on an Illumina HiSeq 2000. TCRdb trimmed the raw reads at Q25, called clones with MiXCR and kept productive beta chains. Every entry covers one CDR3 protein and lists the most common genes and DNA from its rows. This sample comprises some 1,600,000 distinct CDR3 sequences, around a third of them detected only once. The ten largest clones take up 0.25% to 0.3% of the sample. Material for sequencing was cord blood. The source of these receptors is a newborn girl in good health.

This clonotype was picked up a small number of times. The V gene is TRBV10-3, the J gene TRBJ2-3; tentatively, D is TRBD2 (5 bases). Germline values: CDR1 ENHRY, CDR2 SYGVKD. V was cut by 2 bases and J by 3 bases, with 9 bases left in between. The CDR3 contains 14 residues. This CDR3 is CAISEARRTDTQYF. The CDR3 DNA is TGTGCCATCAGTGAGGCGAGGAGGACAGATACGCAGTATTTT.

The V and J genes are TRBV12-3 or TRBV12-4 and TRBJ2-7; TRBD2 agrees at 10 bases. V gave up 6 bases and J gave up 3 bases; unmatched junction bases: 8. This CDR3 region has 15 residues. In DNA form, the CDR3 reads TGTGCCAGCAGCTCTAGGACTAGCGGTTACTACGAGCAGTACTTC. Protein: CASSSRTSGYYEQYF.

V and J are TRBV18 and TRBJ2-1; 12 bases line up with TRBD2. The J segment lost 6 bases and the V segment lost 2 bases, leaving 8 bases of the junction unmatched. CDR1 and CDR2 (germline): KGHSH, LQKENI. There are 17 residues in the CDR3. The DNA of the CDR3 is TGTGCCAGCTCACCAGTTTTCCGGACTAGCGGGGCCAATGAGCAGTTCTTC. Protein sequence: CASSPVFRTSGANEQFF.

The chain carries TRBV10-3 and TRBJ1-1; D is unclear. The CDR3 runs to 11 residues. In germline, CDR1 is ENHRY, CDR2 SYGVKD. V was shortened by 2 bases and J by 6 bases, with 4 bases between the two germline ends. CDR3 protein: CAISERAEAFF. CDR3 coding DNA: TGTGCCATCAGTGAGCGGGCTGAAGCTTTCTTT.

This clonotype was found a few times. This chain uses TRBV6-5 with TRBJ2-4; 7 bases align to TRBD2. The CDR3 has 14 residues. CDR1 is MNHEY, CDR2 SVGAGI, per germline. V gave up 10 bases and J gave up 1 base; unmatched junction bases: 7. The CDR3 protein is CATPSREAKNIQYF. In DNA, the CDR3 is TGTGCCACCCCTTCGCGGGAGGCCAAAAACATTCAGTACTTC.

This chain joins TRBV20-1 and TRBJ2-1, with D unclear. The V end lost 1 base, the J end lost 1 base, and 8 bases lay between the germline ends. The CDR3 loop spans 14 amino acids. Germline V gene sequence: CDR1 DFQATT, CDR2 SNEGSKA (reference sequence). DNA for the CDR3: TGCAGTGCTAGAGTCAGGCGATCCTACAATGAGCAGTTCTTC. Translation gives CSARVRRSYNEQFF.

This clonotype was counted between two and nine times. The rearrangement uses TRBV12-3 or TRBV12-4 and TRBJ1-5; 10 nucleotides match TRBD1. J lost 0 bases, V lost 5 bases, and 4 bases had no gene match. This CDR3 has 16 amino acids. CDR3 nucleotides: TGTGCCAGCAGTCCCGGGACAGGGGTTAGCAATCAGCCCCAGCATTTT. This sequence encodes CASSPGTGVSNQPQHF.

Points on this clonotype: Just one base apart from a much larger clone, this may be a read error. The chain employs TRBV5-1 and TRBJ2-1; weak D call: TRBD2 (5 bases). This CDR3 has 14 residues. CDR1 is SGHRS and CDR2 is YFSETQ in the germline V gene. With 0 bases removed from V and 10 bases from J, the gap between germline ends came to 14 bases. CDR3 loop: CASSLGAGDYEQFF. The CDR3 nucleotides are TGCGCCAGCAGCTTGGGAGCAGGTGACTACGAGCAGTTCTTC.

This sequence joins TRBV18 and TRBJ2-1; D not resolved. The CDR3 covers 14 residues. Germline V gene lookup returns CDR1 KGHSH and CDR2 LQKENI. Trimming pared 0 bases from V and 6 bases from J, leaving 9 bases between. The CDR3 here is CASSPPVLANEQFF. CDR3 nucleotide sequence: TGTGCCAGCTCACCACCGGTATTAGCCAATGAGCAGTTCTTC.

This clonotype has just a few counts. This chain uses TRBV20-1 with TRBJ2-5; 7 nucleotides agree with TRBD2. The length of the CDR3 is 14 residues. The V and J ends lost 1 base and 2 bases, in that order; junction bases with no gene match: 4. Germline V CDR1 and CDR2: DFQATT, SNEGSKA (reference sequence). CDR3 coding DNA: TGCAGTGCTAGAGGACTAGCCTTTCAAGAGACCCAGTACTTC. Amino acids: CSARGLAFQETQYF.

The chain employs TRBV29-1 and TRBJ1-2, with 8 bases fitting TRBD1. The V and J ends lost 7 bases and 2 bases, in that order; junction bases with no gene match: 6. Germline V gene data show CDR1 as SQVTM and CDR2 as ANQGSEA. The CDR3 length is 13 residues. The CDR3 protein is CSADRGYNYGYTF. CDR3 bases: TGCAGCGCTGACAGGGGCTACAACTATGGCTACACCTTC. The whole variable domain, remainder taken from reference TRBV29-1 and TRBJ1-2, is SAVISQKPSRDICQRGTSLTIQCQVDSQVTMMFWYRQQPGQSLTLIATANQGSEATYESGFVIDKFPISRPNLTFSTLTVSNMSPEDSSIYLCSADRGYNYGYTFGSGTRLTVV.

V usage is TRBV6-6 and J usage is TRBJ2-3, with TRBD2 matching over 7 bases. CDR1 and CDR2 from the germline V gene are MNHNY and SVGAGI (reference sequence). CDR3 length: 15 residues. The V and J ends lost 2 bases and 4 bases, in that order; junction bases with no gene match: 6. The CDR3 spells CASSYLRAGADTQYF. CDR3 in DNA: TGTGCCAGCAGTTACCTCCGTGCGGGGGCAGATACGCAGTATTTT.

The chain couples TRBV20-1 to TRBJ2-1, with D unclear. The germline V gene has CDR1 DFQATT and CDR2 SNEGSKA (reference sequence). This CDR3 is built from 13 residues. Trimming left V 0 bases short and J 4 bases short, with 7 bases between. The CDR3 sequence is CSARDAHYNEQFF. The CDR3 DNA reads as TGCAGTGCTAGAGATGCCCATTACAATGAGCAGTTCTTC.

With respect to this clonotype: A read error may explain this, as a much larger clone is one base away. This chain connects TRBV3-1 to TRBJ1-2; D ambiguous. CDR3 length equals 13 residues. Per the germline V gene, CDR1 is LGHDT and CDR2 is YNNKEL (reference sequence). CDR3 loop: CAGSQDIDYGYTF. The CDR3 region has the DNA TGTGCCGGCAGCCAAGATATCGATTATGGCTACACCTTC. Full variable domain (missing parts from reference TRBV3-1 and TRBJ1-2): DTAVSQTPKYLVTQMGNDKSIKCEQNLGHDTMYWYKQDSKKFLKIMFSYNNKELIINETVPNRFSPKSPDKAHLNLHINSLELGDSAVYFCAGSQDIDYGYTFGSGTRLTVV.

This chain uses TRBV27 with TRBJ2-2, with TRBD1 identical over 8 bases. Germline trimming cut 1 base from V and 0 bases from J; bases unmatched to any gene: 1. This CDR3 spans 16 amino acids. CDR1 and CDR2 from the germline V gene are MNHEY and SMNVEV (reference sequence). In DNA form, the CDR3 reads TGTGCCAGCAGTTTATGGGACAGGCCGAACACCGGGGAGCTGTTTTTT. This encodes CASSLWDRPNTGELFF.

This clonotype is a singleton in its sample. J is TRBJ2-5 and V is TRBV6-2 or TRBV6-3, with D perhaps TRBD2 (6 bases). The CDR3 is made up of 18 amino acids. V was clipped by 5 bases and J by 1 base, with 23 bases between them. Looked up from germline, CDR1 is MNHEY and CDR2 is SVGEGT. CDR3 nucleotides: TGTGCCAGCAGTCCCGGGGACGTCTGGGACTCTCTCCAAGAGACCCAGTACTTC. This sequence encodes CASSPGDVWDSLQETQYF.

The chain recombines TRBV28 with TRBJ1-2; TRBD1 is a possible D gene (6 bases). V lost 3 bases, J lost 6 bases, and 14 bases lay in between. The CDR3 consists of 14 residues. In germline, CDR1 is MDHEN, CDR2 SYDVKM. CDR3 sequence: CASSFSGGVNGYTF. In nucleotides, the CDR3 is TGTGCCAGCAGTTTTTCGGGGGGCGTAAATGGCTACACCTTC.

This clonotype was observed many times. CDR3 bases: TGTGCCAGCAGCTTAGGACAGGAAGCTTTCTTT. Its protein is CASSLGQEAFF. The V gene is TRBV28, the J gene TRBJ1-1; a weak D match, TRBD1 (6 bases). In germline, CDR1 is MDHEN, CDR2 SYDVKM. This CDR3 contains 11 residues. V gave up 6 bases and J gave up 8 bases, with 10 bases separating them.

The chain carries TRBV7-6 and TRBJ2-7; 10 bases are shared with TRBD2. The J call may be faulty, since TRBJ2-5 better matches the DNA end. CDR1 is SGHVS and CDR2 is FNYEAQ in the germline V gene. The CDR3 runs 16 residues. The CDR3 loop reads CASSLAPLAGRETQYF. For the CDR3, the DNA is TGTGCCAGCAGCTTAGCGCCACTAGCGGGGCGGGAGACCCAGTACTTC.

This clonotype was found many times. The chain joins TRBV3-1 to TRBJ2-7, with 8 positions matching TRBD2. The CDR3 is 14 amino acids. Germline values: CDR1 LGHDT, CDR2 YNNKEL (reference sequence). The V and J ends lost 4 bases and 1 base, in that order; junction bases with no gene match: 3. The CDR3 sequence: CASSRIAGSYEQYF. CDR3 coding DNA: TGTGCCAGCAGCCGAATAGCGGGATCCTACGAGCAGTACTTC.

This clonotype showed up just a few times. This chain uses TRBV20-1 with TRBJ1-2; the D is unclear. V was shortened by 3 bases and J by 4 bases, with 15 bases between the two germline ends. The CDR3 runs 14 residues. The germline CDR1 and CDR2 sequences are DFQATT and SNEGSKA (reference sequence). The CDR3 loop reads CSARQGAASYGYTF. The DNA for the CDR3 is TGCAGTGCTAGGCAAGGAGCGGCGAGCTATGGCTACACCTTC.

The chain employs TRBV5-1 and TRBJ1-2; TRBD1 might be the D (5 bases). This CDR3 has 13 residues. From germline, CDR1 is SGHRS and CDR2 YFSETQ. V dropped 0 bases and J dropped 6 bases, with 9 bases sitting between them. The CDR3 sequence: CASSLGRDHGYTF. For the CDR3, the DNA is TGCGCCAGCAGCTTGGGCAGGGATCATGGCTACACCTTC.

The V gene is TRBV18, the J gene TRBJ2-1, with D maybe TRBD2 (6 bases). V shed 3 bases and J shed 7 bases, with 10 bases lying between them. Germline CDR1 and CDR2: KGHSH and LQKENI. CDR3 length: 13 residues. The chain's CDR3 is CASSPYGLNEQFF. DNA of the CDR3: TGTGCCAGCTCACCCTACGGACTAAATGAGCAGTTCTTC.

This clonotype was seen a handful of times. This chain uses TRBV12-3 or TRBV12-4 with TRBJ1-2; D remains ambiguous. The ends were cut back, 5 bases at V and 0 bases at J, with 4 bases in the middle. The CDR3 has 12 amino acids. In DNA form, the CDR3 reads TGTGCCAGCAGTATAACTAACTATGGCTACACCTTC. Translated: CASSITNYGYTF.

This clonotype occurred many times. The gene calls are TRBV6-5 and TRBJ2-1; D unclear. Trimming removed 2 bases from V and 0 bases from J, with 8 bases in between. Germline CDR1 and CDR2: MNHEY and SVGAGI. The CDR3 is 15 amino acids. The CDR3 coding sequence is TGTGCCAGCAGTTACGAGTGGGGCTCCTACAATGAGCAGTTCTTC. Protein: CASSYEWGSYNEQFF.

The sample holds a few counts of this clonotype. The chain joins TRBV29-1 to TRBJ2-7; D uncertain. Germline lookup yields CDR1 SQVTM and CDR2 ANQGSEA. Trimming left V 4 bases short and J 2 bases short, with 12 bases between. The CDR3 spans 13 residues. The CDR3 region is CSVVGTETYEQYF. DNA of the CDR3: TGCAGCGTTGTTGGCACGGAAACCTACGAGCAGTACTTC.

This clonotype was counted a few times. The chain uses TRBV2 and TRBJ2-1, with D perhaps assigned TRBD1 or TRBD2 (5 bases each). Germline V CDR1 and CDR2: SNHLY, FYNNEI. Trimming cost V 9 bases and J 8 bases, with 17 bases left between them. This CDR3 spans 13 amino acids. The CDR3 sequence is CARDQGLGDEQFF. The CDR3 DNA reads TGTGCCAGAGACCAGGGCTTGGGAGATGAGCAGTTCTTC.